This T cell receptor beta chain was obtained from a study of identical twins. The authors used template switching to add a universal primer site and gave cDNA unique molecular identifiers. One entry per CDR3 protein results from TCRdb running MiXCR on the 5' RACE reads. The table includes around 1.7 million distinct CDR3 sequences, less than 40% detected once. In this sample, this clonotype turned up a few times. This TCR was sampled from a newborn girl in good health. Sequences were obtained from cord blood.

The CDR3 DNA is TGTGCCTGGAGTGTACAAGGGGGGGACTCACCCCTCCACTTT. Translation gives CAWSVQGGDSPLHF. The chain couples TRBV30 to TRBJ1-6; a weak D match, TRBD1 (6 bases). The CDR3 is 14 residues long. V dropped 0 bases and J dropped 10 bases, with 13 bases sitting between them. The germline CDR1 and CDR2 sequences are GTSNPN and SVGIG (reference sequence).